This T cell receptor (beta chain) was sequenced for a study of PD-L1 blockade in urothelial cancer. Overall study: Samples of blood were analyzed 3 weeks (second dose) and 6 weeks after treatment start. Typically, measured as a median, blood samples had 141,255 T cells.

TCR analog templates of synthetic origin were spiked into each PCR. Clones were read by immunoSEQ multiplex PCR, and TCRdb kept only the in-frame ones, dropping some. Here the sample spans about 38,000 clones, approximately 92% being singletons. Germline V gene lookup returns CDR1 SGHDT and CDR2 YYEEEE. The V gene lost 1 base and the J gene lost 13 bases, with 9 bases spanning the gap. CDR3 length equals 12 residues. The chain has TRBV5-6 and TRBJ2-6; D is perhaps TRBD1 (5 bases). This TCR derives from a man between 65 and 80 years old with urothelial cancer. Sequencing used PBMCs, obtained around atezolizumab (anti-PD-L1) treatment. The CDR3 nucleotides read TGTGCCAGCAGCTTGCAGGGTTTTGTCCTGACTTTC. Translated, it gives CASSLQGFVLTF.